The entry below gives a single T cell receptor (beta chain) sequence along with its context. Its antigen target is currently unknown. Base qualities were left out, and no much larger clone turns up one base away. CDR1 and CDR2, looked up from the germline V gene, are MGHRA and YSYEKL. V loses 4 bases of germline sequence and J loses 0 bases, and the interval between the two ends is 7 bases. The CDR3 runs 15 amino acids, cysteine and phenylalanine included. The read is trimmed to its CDR3 DNA, 45 bases read in frame from base 1. These data belong to a study of T-cell memory formation after mild COVID-19 (dated by TCRdb to about 2021). Context from the whole study: TCR sequence clusters from the two donors were found to be largely donor specific. T-cell clones expanding and contracting after mild COVID-19 in two donors were tracked by longitudinal TCRalpha and TCRbeta repertoire sequencing. Two young, previously healthy adult volunteers, one female and one male, were included in the cohort.

Overall study outcomes, separate from this receptor: Some responding clones were detected in pre-infection memory, suggesting pre-existing cross-reactive memory T cells joined the SARS-CoV-2 response. Contracting CD4+ clones were located mainly in the CM and EM memory subsets, whereas CD8+ clones were found to be enriched in EMRA. SARS-CoV-2 specificity was not confirmed for the second-wave clones peaking on day 37. Only a couple of mild cases were covered by the study, and larger cohorts that include severe cases with pre-infection samples were considered necessary. From day 15 to 85, contracting clones showed balanced CD4/CD8 phenotypes, whereas a second wave of clones that expanded from day 15 to 37 leaned towards CD4+.

The sample was run on an Illumina NovaSeq 6000. TCRalpha and TCRbeta cDNA libraries were constructed by 5'RACE with constant-segment primers, with sample barcodes and unique molecular identifiers being introduced. RNA was extracted from every sample with Trizol reagent. The libraries were amplified in two PCR steps, and the second step added a second sample barcode and Illumina TruSeq adapters. Libraries were sequenced on an Illumina NovaSeq with 2 x 150 bp paired-end reads. The authors' analysis ran thus. The reads were demultiplexed and collapsed into UMI-guided consensus sequences using migec v1.2.7. Using mixcr v2.1.11, UMI consensuses were aligned to TRA and TRB V and J templates and then assembled into clonotypes. A clonotype was counted as expanded or contracted only if both edgeR and NoisET called the change significant, with noise models trained on biological replicates. For edgeR calls, a false discovery rate-adjusted p below 0.01 and a log2 fold-change threshold of 1 were applied. As an exploratory analysis of dynamics, max-normalized trajectories of the 1000 most abundant clonotypes were examined with PCA combined with hierarchical clustering. The CD4 or CD8 phenotype of responding clones was assigned using the separately sequenced CD4+ and CD8+ repertoires. TCRdb trimmed public reads at Q25 via fastp, called clones via MiXCR and kept in-frame beta chains. Each CDR3 protein gets just one entry, which takes the most common genes and DNA from the rows behind it. The V and J calls come from TCRdb's annotation, not from the publication. The sample profile shows about 400,000 distinct CDR3 sequences; about 15% of them were found once. Together, the top ten hold under 25% of the sample.

Ficoll-Paque density gradient centrifugation was the method used to isolate PBMCs. The chain uses TRBV4-1 and TRBJ2-6, with the D gene call left open. The receptor was isolated from a man younger than 30 who had mild COVID-19 (a few samples of this study predate the infection). The sample titles of this study are shuffled in the database, so cell type and time point are left out; the donor was told from shared clones. Input material: PBMCs or a T cell subset sorted from them (not recorded which). For the CDR3, the sequence is CASSPALSGANVLTF. At the DNA level, the sequence is TGCGCCAGCAGCCCGGCCCTCTCTGGGGCCAACGTCCTGACTTTC.